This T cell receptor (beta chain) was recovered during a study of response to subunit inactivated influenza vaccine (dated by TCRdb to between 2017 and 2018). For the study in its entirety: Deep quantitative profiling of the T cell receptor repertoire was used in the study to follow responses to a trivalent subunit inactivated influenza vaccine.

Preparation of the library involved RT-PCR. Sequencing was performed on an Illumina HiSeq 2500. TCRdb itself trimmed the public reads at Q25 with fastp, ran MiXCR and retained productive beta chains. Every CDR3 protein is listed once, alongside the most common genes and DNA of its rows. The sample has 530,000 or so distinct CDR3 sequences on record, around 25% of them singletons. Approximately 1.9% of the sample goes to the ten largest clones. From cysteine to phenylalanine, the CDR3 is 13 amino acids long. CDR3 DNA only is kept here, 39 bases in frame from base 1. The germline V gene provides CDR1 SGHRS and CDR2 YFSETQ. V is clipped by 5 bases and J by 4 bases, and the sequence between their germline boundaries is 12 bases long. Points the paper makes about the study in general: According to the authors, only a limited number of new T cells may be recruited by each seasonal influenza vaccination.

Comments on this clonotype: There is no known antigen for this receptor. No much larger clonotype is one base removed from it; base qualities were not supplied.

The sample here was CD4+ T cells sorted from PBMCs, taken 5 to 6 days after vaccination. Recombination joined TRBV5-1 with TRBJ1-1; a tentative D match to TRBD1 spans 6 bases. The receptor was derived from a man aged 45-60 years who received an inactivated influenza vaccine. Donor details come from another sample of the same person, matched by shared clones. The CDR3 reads CASSSRTVTEAFF. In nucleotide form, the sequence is TGCGCCAGCAGTTCCCGGACAGTCACTGAAGCTTTCTTT.